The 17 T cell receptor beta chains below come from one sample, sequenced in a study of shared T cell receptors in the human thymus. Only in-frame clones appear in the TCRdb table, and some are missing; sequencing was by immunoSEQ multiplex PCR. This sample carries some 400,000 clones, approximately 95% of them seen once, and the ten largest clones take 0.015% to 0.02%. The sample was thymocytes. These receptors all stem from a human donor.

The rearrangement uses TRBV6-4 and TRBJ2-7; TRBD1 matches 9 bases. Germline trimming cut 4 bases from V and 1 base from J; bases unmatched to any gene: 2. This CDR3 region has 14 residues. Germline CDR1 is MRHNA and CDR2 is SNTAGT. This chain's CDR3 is CASSATGGSYEQYF. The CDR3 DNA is TGTGCCAGCAGTGCGACAGGGGGGTCCTACGAGCAGTACTTC.

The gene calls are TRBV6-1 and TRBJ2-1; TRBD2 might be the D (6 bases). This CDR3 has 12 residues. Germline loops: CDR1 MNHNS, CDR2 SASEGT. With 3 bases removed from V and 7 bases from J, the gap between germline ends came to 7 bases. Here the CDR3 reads CASSETRNEQFF. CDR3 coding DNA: TGTGCCAGCAGTGAGACTAGAAATGAGCAGTTCTTC.

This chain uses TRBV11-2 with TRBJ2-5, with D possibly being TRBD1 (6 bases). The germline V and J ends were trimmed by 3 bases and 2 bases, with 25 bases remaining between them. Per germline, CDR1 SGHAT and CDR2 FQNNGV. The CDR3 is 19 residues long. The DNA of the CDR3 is TGTGCCAGCAGCTTCAATGTTAATTTGAGGGGGACCCCTCAAGAGACCCAGTACTTC. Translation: CASSFNVNLRGTPQETQYF.

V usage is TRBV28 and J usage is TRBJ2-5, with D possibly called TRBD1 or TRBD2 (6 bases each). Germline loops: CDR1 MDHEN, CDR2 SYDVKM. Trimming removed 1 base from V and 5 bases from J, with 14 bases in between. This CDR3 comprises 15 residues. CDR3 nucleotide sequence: TGTGCCAGCAGTTTATTTCAGGGGAGGATCGAGACCCAGTACTTC. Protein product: CASSLFQGRIETQYF.

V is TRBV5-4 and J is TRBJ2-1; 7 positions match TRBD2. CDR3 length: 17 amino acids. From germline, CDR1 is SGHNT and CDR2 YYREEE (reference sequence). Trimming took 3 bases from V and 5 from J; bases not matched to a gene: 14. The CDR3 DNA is TGTGCCAGCAGCTCCCATACGAGGGAGGGCGGACACAATGAGCAGTTCTTC. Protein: CASSSHTREGGHNEQFF.

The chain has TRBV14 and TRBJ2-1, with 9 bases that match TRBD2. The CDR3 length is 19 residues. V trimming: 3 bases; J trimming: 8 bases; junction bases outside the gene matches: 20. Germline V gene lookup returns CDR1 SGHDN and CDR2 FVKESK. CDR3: CASSHPNRLAGLDRYEQFF. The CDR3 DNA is TGTGCCAGCAGCCACCCTAACCGGCTAGCGGGACTAGATCGTTATGAGCAGTTCTTC.

The CDR3 sequence is CASSISGRGSYNEQFF. CDR3 nucleotide sequence: TGTGCCAGTAGTATTAGCGGGAGGGGTTCCTACAATGAGCAGTTCTTC. This chain connects TRBV19 to TRBJ2-1, with 11 bases aligning to TRBD2. V shed 3 bases and J 1 base; nucleotides not matched to a gene: 2. The CDR3 extends over 16 amino acids. Germline values: CDR1 LNHDA, CDR2 SQIVND (reference sequence).

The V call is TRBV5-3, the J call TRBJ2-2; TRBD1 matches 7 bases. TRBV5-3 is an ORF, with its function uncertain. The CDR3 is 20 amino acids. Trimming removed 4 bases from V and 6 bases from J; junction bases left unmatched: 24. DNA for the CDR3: TGTGCCAGAAGCGAAGGACAGGAATGCCCCCCTTTCGTAAAGTCCGGGGAGCTGTTTTTT. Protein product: CARSEGQECPPFVKSGELFF.

CDR3 amino acids: CASRTGDSNQPQHF. The CDR3 coding sequence is TGTGCCAGCAGGACCGGGGATAGCAATCAGCCCCAGCATTTT. J is TRBJ1-5 and V is TRBV6-1; D unclear. The germline V gene has CDR1 MNHNS and CDR2 SASEGT. This CDR3 comprises 14 residues. The ends were cut back, 6 bases at V and 0 bases at J, with 9 bases in the middle.

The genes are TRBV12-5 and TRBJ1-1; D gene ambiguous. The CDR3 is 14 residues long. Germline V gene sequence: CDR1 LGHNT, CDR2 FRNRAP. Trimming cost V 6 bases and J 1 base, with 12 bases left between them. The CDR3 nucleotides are TGTGCTAGTGGGCGCCGATTTGGGAACACTGAAGCTTTCTTT. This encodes CASGRRFGNTEAFF.

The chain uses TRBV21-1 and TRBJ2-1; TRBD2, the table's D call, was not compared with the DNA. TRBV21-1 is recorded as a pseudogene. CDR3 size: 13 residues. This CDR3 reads CASSGSLAPSQFF. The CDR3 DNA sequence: TGTGCCAGCAGCGGGTCCCTAGCGCCCTCCCAGTTCTTC.

The CDR3 DNA reads TGTGCCAGCAGTCTCCACCGGGACAGGAACAATCAGCCCCAGCATTTT. As protein: CASSLHRDRNNQPQHF. This chain connects TRBV27 to TRBJ1-5; TRBD1 agrees at 8 bases. Germline assignment: CDR1 MNHEY and CDR2 SMNVEV (reference sequence). Trimming took 5 bases from V and 3 from J; bases not matched to a gene: 9. The CDR3 is made up of 16 amino acids.

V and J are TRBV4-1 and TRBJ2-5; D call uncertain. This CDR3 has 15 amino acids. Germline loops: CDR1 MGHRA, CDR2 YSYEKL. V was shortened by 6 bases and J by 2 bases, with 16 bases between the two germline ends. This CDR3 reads CASRRSRAPQETQYF. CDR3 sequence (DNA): TGCGCCAGCAGGCGAAGCCGGGCTCCACAAGAGACCCAGTACTTC.

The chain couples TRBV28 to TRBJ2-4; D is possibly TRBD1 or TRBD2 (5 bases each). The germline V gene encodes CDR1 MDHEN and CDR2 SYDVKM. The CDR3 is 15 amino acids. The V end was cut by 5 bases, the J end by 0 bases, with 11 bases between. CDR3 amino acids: CASSVGPLAKNIQYF. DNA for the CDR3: TGTGCCAGCAGTGTGGGACCGCTAGCCAAAAACATTCAGTACTTC.

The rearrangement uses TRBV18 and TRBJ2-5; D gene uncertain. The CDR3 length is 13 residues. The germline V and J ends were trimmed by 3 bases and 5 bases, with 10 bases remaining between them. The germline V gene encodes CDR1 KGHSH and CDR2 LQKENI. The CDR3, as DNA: TGTGCCAGCTCACCCGGTCCCCCCGAGACCCAGTACTTC. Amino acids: CASSPGPPETQYF.

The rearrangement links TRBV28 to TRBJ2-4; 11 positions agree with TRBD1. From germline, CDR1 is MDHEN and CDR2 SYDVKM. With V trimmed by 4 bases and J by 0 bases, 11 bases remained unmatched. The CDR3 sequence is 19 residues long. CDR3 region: CASSYWTGGVHLAKNIQYF. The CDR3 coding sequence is TGTGCCAGCAGTTACTGGACAGGGGGCGTGCATCTAGCCAAAAACATTCAGTACTTC. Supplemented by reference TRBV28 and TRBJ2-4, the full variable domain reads DVKVTQSSRYLVKRTGEKVFLECVQDMDHENMFWYRQDPGLGLRLIYFSYDVKMKEKGDIPEGYSVSREKKERFSLILESASTNQTSMYLCASSYWTGGVHLAKNIQYFGAGTRLSVL.

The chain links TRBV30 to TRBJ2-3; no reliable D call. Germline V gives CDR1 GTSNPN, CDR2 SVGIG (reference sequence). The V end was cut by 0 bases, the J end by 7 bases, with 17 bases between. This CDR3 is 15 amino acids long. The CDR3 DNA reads TGTGCCTGGAGTGTCCCCCCCATTGGAACACATACGCAGTATTTT. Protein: CAWSVPPIGTHTQYF.